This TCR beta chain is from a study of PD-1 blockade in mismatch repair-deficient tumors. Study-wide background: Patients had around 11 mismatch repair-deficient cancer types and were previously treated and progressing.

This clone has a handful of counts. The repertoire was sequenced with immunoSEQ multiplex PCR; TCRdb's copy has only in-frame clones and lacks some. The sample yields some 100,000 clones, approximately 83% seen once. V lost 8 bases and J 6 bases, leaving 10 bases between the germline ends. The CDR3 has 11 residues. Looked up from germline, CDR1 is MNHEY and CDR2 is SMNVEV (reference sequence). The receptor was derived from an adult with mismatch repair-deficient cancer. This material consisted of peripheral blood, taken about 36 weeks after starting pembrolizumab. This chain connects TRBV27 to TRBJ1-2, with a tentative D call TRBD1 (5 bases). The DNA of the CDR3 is TGTGCCAGCTGGGGGACGGATGGCTACACCTTC. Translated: CASWGTDGYTF.